This T cell receptor beta chain was sequenced in a study of cytomegalovirus exposure and HLA in healthy donors (dated by TCRdb to between 2016 and 2019). With regard to the full study: According to a later analysis, the roughly 120 validation repertoires were produced on the same platform as the 666 repertoires of the first cohort. The study was designed to test whether signatures of past pathogen exposure could be identified by cataloging public T cell receptors. Along with the approximately 650-subject first cohort, a separate validation cohort of over 90 different subjects was used. To predict cytomegalovirus infection status, the study combined high-throughput TCR immunosequencing, statistical association of individual TCRs with disease status, and machine learning. What the work shows at the level of the full study, not this receptor alone: All 120 or so repertoires were used to score co-occurrence in the validation cohort in a later analysis, because that analysis had no HLA typing for the cohort. The classifier was reported to diagnose cytomegalovirus status with high specificity and sensitivity in both the original cohort and the validation cohort. Across donors, most TCR sequences were observed very rarely, whereas some public TCRs were present in many individuals. In vitro tests confirmed that a few of the cytomegalovirus-associated TCR beta chains recognize cytomegalovirus antigens. The study gave a list of more than 150 TCR beta chains associated with cytomegalovirus. It was suggested by the authors that the approach could potentially be generalized to other disease states and immunological phenotypes. In a later analysis, TCRs clustered in the first cohort were found to also tend to co-occur in the approximately 120 validation repertoires, with 85% to 95% of cluster scores above 0.

Worth noting for this clone: This clone's antigen is unknown. No base quality values were provided; no much bigger clone lies one nucleotide off.

To prepare the library, the immunoSEQ multiplex PCR assay was applied. In the authors' own workflow: A statistical classification framework was developed to diagnose cytomegalovirus status using the catalog of TCR beta chain sequences. The immuneACCESS repertoire file appears here via TCRdb, limited to in-frame rearrangements. These files lack a portion of the clones; in checked studies, under half of the deficit traces to unresolved V genes, and the cause of the others is not known. V, J and clone size reflect that table, while D and trimming were determined from the DNA. The sample data list under 400,000 clones, and 88% of these were observed just once. Approximately 0.95% of the sample rests with the top ten. Donors formed part of the validation cohort, which comprised about 130 subjects and was distinct from the first cohort of under 850 subjects. Via the germline V gene, CDR1 is SGHTS and CDR2 YDEGEE. Spanning cysteine to phenylalanine, the CDR3 consists of 14 amino acids. Only the CDR3 DNA is retained, 42 bases long and in frame from the first base. V lost 2 bases and J lost 2 bases; the stretch between them is 11 bases long.

This sequence was found in a man aged 25-45 years in good health and CMV-seronegative. The chain is encoded by TRBV5-8 joined to TRBJ2-7; TRBD1 is possibly the D segment (6 matching bases). Sequences were obtained from PBMCs. The CDR3 protein is CASSFRGLAYEQYF. The sequenced DNA is TGTGCCAGCAGCTTTAGGGGGTTGGCCTACGAGCAGTACTTC.